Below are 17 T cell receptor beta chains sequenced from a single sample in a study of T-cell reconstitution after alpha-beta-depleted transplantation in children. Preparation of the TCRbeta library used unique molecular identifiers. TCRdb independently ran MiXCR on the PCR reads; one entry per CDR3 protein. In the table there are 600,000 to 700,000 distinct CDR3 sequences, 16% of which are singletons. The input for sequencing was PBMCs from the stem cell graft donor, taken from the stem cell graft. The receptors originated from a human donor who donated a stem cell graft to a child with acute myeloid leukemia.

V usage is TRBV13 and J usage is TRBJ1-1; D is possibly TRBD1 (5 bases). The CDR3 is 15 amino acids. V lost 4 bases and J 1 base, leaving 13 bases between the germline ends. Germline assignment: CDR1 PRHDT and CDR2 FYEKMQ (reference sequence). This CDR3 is CASSSLIQGNTEAFF. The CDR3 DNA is TGTGCCAGCAGCTCCCTGATTCAGGGGAACACTGAAGCTTTCTTT.

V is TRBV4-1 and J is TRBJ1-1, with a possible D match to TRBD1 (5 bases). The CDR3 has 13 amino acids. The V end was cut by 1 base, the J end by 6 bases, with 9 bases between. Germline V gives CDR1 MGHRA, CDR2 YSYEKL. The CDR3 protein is CASSQVTEAEAFF. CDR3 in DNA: TGCGCCAGCAGCCAAGTGACAGAGGCTGAAGCTTTCTTT.

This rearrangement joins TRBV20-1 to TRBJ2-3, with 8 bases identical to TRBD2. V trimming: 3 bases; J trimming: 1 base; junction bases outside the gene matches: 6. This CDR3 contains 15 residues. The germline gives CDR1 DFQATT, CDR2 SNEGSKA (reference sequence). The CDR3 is CSASMARGGTDTQYF. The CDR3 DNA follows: TGCAGTGCTAGCATGGCGCGGGGGGGCACAGATACGCAGTATTTT.

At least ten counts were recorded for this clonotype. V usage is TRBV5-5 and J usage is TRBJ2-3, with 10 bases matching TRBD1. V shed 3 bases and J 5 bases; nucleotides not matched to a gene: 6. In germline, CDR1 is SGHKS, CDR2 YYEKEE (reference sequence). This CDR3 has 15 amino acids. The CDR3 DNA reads TGTGCCAGCAGCTCCGGACAGGGGGGGAGAGATACGCAGTATTTT. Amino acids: CASSSGQGGRDTQYF.

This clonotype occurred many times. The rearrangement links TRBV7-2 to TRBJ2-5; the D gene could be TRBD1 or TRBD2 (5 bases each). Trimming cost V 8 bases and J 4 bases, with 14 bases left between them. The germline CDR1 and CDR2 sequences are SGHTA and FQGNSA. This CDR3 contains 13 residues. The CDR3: CASSWGLTETQYF. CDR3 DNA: TGTGCCAGCTCGTGGGGGTTAACAGAGACCCAGTACTTC.

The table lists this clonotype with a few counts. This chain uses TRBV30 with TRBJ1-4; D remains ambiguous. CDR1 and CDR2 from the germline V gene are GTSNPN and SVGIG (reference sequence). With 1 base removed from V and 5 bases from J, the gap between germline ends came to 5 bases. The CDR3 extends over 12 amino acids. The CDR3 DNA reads TGTGCCTGGAGTGACGGGAATGAAAAACTGTTTTTT. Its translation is CAWSDGNEKLFF.

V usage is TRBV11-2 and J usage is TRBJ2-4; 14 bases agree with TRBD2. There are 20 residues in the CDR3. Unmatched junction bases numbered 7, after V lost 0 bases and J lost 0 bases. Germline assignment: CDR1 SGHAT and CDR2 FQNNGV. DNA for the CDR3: TGTGCCAGCAGCTTAGACCTGGGACTAGCGGGGGTTTTAGCCAAAAACATTCAGTACTTC. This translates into CASSLDLGLAGVLAKNIQYF.

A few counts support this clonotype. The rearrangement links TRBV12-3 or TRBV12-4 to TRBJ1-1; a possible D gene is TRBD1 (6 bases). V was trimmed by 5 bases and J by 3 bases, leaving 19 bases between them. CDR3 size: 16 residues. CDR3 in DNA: TGTGCCAGCAGTCCTTCATGGGGGGGGCCGGACACTGAAGCTTTCTTT. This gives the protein CASSPSWGGPDTEAFF.

CDR3 sequence reads: CASSPLRAGKWADTQYF. CDR3 DNA sequence: TGTGCCAGCAGCCCTTTAAGAGCAGGGAAGTGGGCAGATACGCAGTATTTT. The rearrangement links TRBV28 to TRBJ2-3; possibly TRBD1 for D (5 bases). Germline assignment: CDR1 MDHEN and CDR2 SYDVKM. The CDR3 has 17 residues. Trimming took off 6 bases at V and 4 bases at J, with 23 bases between the two ends.

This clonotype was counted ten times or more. CDR3 nucleotides: TGTGCCAGCAGCTGGGGACCGAACACCGGGGAGCTGTTTTTT. This encodes CASSWGPNTGELFF. The chain joins TRBV5-6 to TRBJ2-2; D possibly matches TRBD1 or TRBD2 (5 bases each). Germline V gene lookup returns CDR1 SGHDT and CDR2 YYEEEE. The V gene lost 3 bases and the J gene lost 0 bases, with 6 bases spanning the gap. CDR3 size: 14 residues.

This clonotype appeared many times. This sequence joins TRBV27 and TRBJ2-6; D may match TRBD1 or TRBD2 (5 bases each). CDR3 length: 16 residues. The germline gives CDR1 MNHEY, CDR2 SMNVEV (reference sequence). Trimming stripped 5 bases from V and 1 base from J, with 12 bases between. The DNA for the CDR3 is TGTGCCAGCAGTCCAACGGGGCTTTCTGGGGCCAACGTCCTGACTTTC. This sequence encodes CASSPTGLSGANVLTF. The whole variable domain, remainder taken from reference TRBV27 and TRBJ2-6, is EAQVTQNPRYLITVTGKKLTVTCSQNMNHEYMSWYRQDPGLGLRQIYYSMNVEVTDKGDVPEGYKVSRKEKRNFPLILESPSPNQTSLYFCASSPTGLSGANVLTFGAGSRLTVL.

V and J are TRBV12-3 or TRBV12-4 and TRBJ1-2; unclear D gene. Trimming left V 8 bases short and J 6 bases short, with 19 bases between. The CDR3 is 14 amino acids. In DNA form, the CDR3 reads TGTGCCAGCGCATGGTCTACGGCGGCCAATGGCTACACCTTC. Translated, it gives CASAWSTAANGYTF.

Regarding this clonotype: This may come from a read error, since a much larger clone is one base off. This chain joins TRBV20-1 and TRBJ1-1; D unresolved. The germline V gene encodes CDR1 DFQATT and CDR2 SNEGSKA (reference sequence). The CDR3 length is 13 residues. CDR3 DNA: TGCAGTGCTAAGGGCACCCGGAACACTGAAGCTCTCTTT. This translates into CSAKGTRNTEALF.

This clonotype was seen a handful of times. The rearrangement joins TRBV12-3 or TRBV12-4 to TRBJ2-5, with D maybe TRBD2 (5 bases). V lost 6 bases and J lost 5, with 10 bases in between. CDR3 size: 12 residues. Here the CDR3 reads CASSIARETQYF. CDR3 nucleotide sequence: TGTGCCAGCAGCATAGCGCGGGAGACCCAGTACTTC.

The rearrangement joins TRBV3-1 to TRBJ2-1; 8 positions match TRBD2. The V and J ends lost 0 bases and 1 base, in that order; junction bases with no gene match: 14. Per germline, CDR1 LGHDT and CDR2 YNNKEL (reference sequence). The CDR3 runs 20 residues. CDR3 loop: CASSQDGGEGTSGSYNEQFF. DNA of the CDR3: TGTGCCAGCAGCCAAGACGGAGGAGAAGGGACTAGTGGTTCCTACAATGAGCAGTTCTTC.

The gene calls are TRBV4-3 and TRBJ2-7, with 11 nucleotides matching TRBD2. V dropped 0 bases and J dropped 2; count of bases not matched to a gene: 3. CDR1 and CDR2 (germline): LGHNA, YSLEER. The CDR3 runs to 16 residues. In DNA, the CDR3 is TGCGCCAGCAGCCAAGATCCTAGCGGGGGGACCTACGAGCAGTACTTC. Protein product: CASSQDPSGGTYEQYF.

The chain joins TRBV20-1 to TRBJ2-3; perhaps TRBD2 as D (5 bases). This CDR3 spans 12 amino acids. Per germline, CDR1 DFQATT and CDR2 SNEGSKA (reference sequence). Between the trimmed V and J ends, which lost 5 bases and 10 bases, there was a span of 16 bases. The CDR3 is CSAPWADSAQYF. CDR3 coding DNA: TGCAGTGCTCCCTGGGCGGACTCAGCGCAGTATTTT.